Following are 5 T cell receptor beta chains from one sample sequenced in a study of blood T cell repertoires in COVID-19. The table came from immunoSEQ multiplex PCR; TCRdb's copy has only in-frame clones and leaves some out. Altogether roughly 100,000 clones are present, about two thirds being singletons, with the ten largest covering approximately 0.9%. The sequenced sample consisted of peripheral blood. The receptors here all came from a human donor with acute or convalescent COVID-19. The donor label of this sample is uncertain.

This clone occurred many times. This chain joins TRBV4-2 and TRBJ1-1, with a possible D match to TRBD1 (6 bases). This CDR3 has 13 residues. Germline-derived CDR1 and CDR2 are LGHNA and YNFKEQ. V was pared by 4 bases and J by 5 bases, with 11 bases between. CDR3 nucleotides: TGTGCCAGCAGCCTAGGACAGTTTACTGAAGCTTTCTTT. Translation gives CASSLGQFTEAFF.

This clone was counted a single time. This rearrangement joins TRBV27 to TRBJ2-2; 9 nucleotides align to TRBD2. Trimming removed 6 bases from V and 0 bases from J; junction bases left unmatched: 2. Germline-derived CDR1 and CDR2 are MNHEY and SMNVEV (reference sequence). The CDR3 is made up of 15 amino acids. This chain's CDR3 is CASRPSGANTGELFF. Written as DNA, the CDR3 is TGTGCCAGCAGACCTAGCGGGGCGAACACCGGGGAGCTGTTTTTT.

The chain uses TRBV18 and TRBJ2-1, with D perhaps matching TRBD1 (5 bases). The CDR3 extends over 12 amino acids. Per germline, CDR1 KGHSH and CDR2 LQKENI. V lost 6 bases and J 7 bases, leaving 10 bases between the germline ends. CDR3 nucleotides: TGTGCCAGCTCCCTACAGGTGAATGAGCAGTTCTTC. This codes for CASSLQVNEQFF.

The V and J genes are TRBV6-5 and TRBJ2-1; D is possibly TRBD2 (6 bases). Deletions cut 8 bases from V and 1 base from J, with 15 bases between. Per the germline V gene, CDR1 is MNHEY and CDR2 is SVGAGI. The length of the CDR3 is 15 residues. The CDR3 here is CASGKDRGSYNEQFF. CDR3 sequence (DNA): TGTGCCAGCGGAAAGGACCGGGGGTCCTACAATGAGCAGTTCTTC.

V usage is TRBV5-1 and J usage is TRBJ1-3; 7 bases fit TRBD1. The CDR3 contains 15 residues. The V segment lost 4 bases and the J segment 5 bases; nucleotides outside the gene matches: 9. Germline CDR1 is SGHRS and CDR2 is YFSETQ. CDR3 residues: CASSPTGLRRNTIYF. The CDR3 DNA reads TGCGCCAGCAGCCCGACAGGGTTGCGGAGAAACACCATATATTTT.